Here is one TCR beta chain with its context. The target antigen is unknown. The data were taken from a study of monozygotic twins with inflammatory bowel disease. Overall study findings and caveats: Especially with disease activity, IBD patients shared fewer clonotypes with others than healthy twins did.

Template switching appended UMIs that held a 6-nucleotide sample barcode. TCRdb reanalyzed the 5' RACE reads, giving one entry per CDR3 protein sequence and no DNA. Recorded here are hundreds of thousands of distinct CDR3 sequences; the top ten clones represent about 2.4%. The CDR3 totals 13 residues. The germline gives CDR1 SGHTA, CDR2 FQGNSA. Sample: blood. This TCR came from a human donor with ulcerative colitis or Crohn's disease, or a healthy co-twin of an affected twin (not recorded which). The chain uses TRBV7-2 and TRBJ1-1; TCRdb returns TRBD1, unconfirmable since there is no DNA. The CDR3 loop is CASSPRVGGEAFF.